Below, one T cell receptor beta chain is given with its context. After removal of 2 bases from V and 8 bases from J, the junction contained 10 bases not matched to a gene. From germline, CDR1 is MRHNA and CDR2 SNTAGT. The CDR3 runs 15 residues. This entry comes from a study of T cells of healthy individuals. TCRdb re-called the 5' RACE reads through MiXCR, storing one row per CDR3 protein. The sample holds around 63,000 distinct CDR3 sequences; roughly 17% are singletons and the top ten take about 4.7%. The TCR originated in a human donor in good health. V is TRBV6-4 and J is TRBJ1-2; 8 nucleotides match TRBD1. The CDR3 protein is CASSDTGQGLGGYTF. The CDR3 DNA reads TGTGCCAGCAGTGACACTGGACAGGGCTTGGGCGGCTACACCTTC.